This T cell receptor (beta chain) was sequenced in a study of technical replicates of blood from several donors. Sequencing was performed with immunoSEQ multiplex PCR; in TCRdb, only in-frame clones are kept and a portion is missing. The repertoire holds approximately 95,000 clones, with around 95% as singletons. The CDR3 consists of 20 residues. Trimming cost V 4 bases and J 0 bases; bases outside gene matches: 12. Germline V gene lookup returns CDR1 SGDLS and CDR2 YYNGEE. In its sample, this clone was seen once. J is TRBJ2-1 and V is TRBV9, with 14 bases aligning to TRBD2. Sequenced material: T cells isolated from PBMCs. This receptor was taken from a human donor in good health. This chain's CDR3 is CASSLSPGTSGSSSYNEQFF. The CDR3 DNA reads as TGTGCCAGCAGCCTTAGTCCCGGGACTAGCGGGAGCAGCTCCTACAATGAGCAGTTCTTC.